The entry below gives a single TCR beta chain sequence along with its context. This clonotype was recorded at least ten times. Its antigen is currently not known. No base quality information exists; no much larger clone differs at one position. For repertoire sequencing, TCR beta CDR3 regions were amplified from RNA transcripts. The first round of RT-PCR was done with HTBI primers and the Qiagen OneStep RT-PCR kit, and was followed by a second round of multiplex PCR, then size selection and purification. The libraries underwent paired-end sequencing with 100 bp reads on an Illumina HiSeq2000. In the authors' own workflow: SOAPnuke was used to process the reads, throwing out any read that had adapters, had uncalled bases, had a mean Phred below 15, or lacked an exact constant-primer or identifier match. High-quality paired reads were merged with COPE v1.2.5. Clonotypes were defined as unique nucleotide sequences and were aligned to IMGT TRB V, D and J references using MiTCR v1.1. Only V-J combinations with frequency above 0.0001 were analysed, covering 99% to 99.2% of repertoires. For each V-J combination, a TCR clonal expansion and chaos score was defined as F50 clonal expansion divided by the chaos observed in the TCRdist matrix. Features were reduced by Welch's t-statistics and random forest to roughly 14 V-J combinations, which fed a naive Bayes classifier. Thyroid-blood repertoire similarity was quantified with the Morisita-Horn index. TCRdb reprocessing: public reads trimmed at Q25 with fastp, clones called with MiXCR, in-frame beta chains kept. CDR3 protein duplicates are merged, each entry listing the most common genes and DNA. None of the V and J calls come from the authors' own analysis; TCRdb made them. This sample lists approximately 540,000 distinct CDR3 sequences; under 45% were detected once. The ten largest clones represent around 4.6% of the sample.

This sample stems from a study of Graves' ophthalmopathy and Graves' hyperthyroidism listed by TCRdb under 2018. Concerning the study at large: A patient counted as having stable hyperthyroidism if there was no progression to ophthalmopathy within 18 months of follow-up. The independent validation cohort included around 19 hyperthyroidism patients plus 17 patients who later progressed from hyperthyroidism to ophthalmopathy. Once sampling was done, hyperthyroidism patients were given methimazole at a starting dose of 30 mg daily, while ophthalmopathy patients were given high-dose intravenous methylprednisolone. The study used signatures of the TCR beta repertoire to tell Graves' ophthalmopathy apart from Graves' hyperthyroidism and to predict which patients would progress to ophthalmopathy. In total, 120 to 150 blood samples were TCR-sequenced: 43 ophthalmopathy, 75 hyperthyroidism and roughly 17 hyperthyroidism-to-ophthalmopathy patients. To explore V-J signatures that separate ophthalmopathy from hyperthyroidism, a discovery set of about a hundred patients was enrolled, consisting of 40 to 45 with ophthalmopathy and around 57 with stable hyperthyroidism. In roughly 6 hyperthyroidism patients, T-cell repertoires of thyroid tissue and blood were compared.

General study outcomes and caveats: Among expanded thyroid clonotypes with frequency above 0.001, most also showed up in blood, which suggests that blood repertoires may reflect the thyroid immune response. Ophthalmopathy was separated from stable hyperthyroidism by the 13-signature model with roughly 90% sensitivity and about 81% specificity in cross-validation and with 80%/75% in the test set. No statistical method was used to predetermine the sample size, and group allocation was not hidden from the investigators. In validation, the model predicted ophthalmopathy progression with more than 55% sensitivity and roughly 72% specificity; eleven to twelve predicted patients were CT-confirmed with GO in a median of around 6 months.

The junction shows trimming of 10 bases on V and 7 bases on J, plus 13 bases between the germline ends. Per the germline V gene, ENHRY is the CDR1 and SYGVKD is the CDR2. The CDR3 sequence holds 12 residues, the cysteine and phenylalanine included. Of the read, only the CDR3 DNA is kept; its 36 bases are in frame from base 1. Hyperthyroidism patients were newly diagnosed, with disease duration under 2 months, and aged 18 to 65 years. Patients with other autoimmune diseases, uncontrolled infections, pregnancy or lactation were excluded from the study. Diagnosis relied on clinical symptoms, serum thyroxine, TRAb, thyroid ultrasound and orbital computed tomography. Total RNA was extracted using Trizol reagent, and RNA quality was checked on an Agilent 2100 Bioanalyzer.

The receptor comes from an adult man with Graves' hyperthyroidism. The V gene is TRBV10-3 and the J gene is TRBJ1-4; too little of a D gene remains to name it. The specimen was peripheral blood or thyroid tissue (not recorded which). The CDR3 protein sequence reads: CATSDKVEKLFF. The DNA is TGTGCCACGTCCGACAAGGTTGAAAAACTGTTTTTT.